A selection of T cell receptor beta chains follows, all from one sample in a study of CXCR3-negative and CXCR3-positive naive CD8 T cells. TCRdb re-called the 5' RACE reads, yielding one record per CDR3 amino acid sequence without DNA. The repertoire table contains approximately 100,000 distinct CDR3 sequences. Sequences were obtained from naive CXCR3+ CD8+ T cells from blood. These receptors all stem from a human donor in good health. Some clones in this sample may be carry-over from other donors' samples. Both conserved end residues are part of each CDR3.

j_call v_call cdr3_aa
TRBJ1-2 TRBV15 CATSRVSTDPYGYTF
TRBJ2-5 TRBV27 CASSPIDRPLKETQYF
TRBJ2-3 TRBV6-5 CASSPTSGGLAGGTDTQYF
TRBJ2-1 TRBV7-9 CASSLTPSDRDNEQFF
TRBJ1-5 TRBV9 CASSERADIANQPQHF
TRBJ2-3 TRBV4-1 CASSQVLAETQYF
TRBJ2-3 TRBV19 CASSIVVHSSTDTQYF
TRBJ2-3 TRBV7-3 CASSLNRPDTQYF
TRBJ1-2 TRBV6-2/TRBV6-3 CASSPGWSSYGYTF
TRBJ1-4 TRBV14 CASSQFGTENEKLFF
TRBJ2-7 TRBV28 CASRGTGAYEQYF
TRBJ2-1 TRBV18 CASSPPDRGRYEQFF
TRBJ2-7 TRBV29-1 CSVEDGTENYEQYF
TRBJ2-3 TRBV27 CASRHSSGGTDTQYF
TRBJ2-1 TRBV3-1 CASSQGRGLDEQFF
TRBJ2-1 TRBV6-6 CASSYSAGVDEQFF
TRBJ2-1 TRBV12-3/TRBV12-4 CASSLPGGARMYNEQFF
TRBJ2-3 TRBV7-9 CASSPPLGSGTQYF
TRBJ1-5 TRBV28 CASSSVTGPQQHF
TRBJ2-2 TRBV7-7 CAGEGGTGELFF